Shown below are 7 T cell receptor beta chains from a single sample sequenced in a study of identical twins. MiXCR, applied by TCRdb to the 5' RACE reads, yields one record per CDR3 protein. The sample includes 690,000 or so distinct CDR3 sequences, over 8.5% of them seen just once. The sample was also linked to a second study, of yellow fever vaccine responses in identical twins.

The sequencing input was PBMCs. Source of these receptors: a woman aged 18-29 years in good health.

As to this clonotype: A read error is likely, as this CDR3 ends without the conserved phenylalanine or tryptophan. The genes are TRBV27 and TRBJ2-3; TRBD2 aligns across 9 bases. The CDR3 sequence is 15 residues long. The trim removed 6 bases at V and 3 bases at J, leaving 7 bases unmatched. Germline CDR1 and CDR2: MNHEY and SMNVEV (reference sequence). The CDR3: CASREAGGGTDTQYL. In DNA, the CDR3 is TGTGCCAGCAGAGAAGCGGGAGGAGGAACAGATACGCAGTATTTA.

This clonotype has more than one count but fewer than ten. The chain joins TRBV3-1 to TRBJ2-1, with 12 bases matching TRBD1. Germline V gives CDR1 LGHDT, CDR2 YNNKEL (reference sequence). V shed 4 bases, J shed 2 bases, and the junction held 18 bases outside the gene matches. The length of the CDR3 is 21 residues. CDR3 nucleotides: TGTGCCAGCAGCCCACGACCCGCGGGACAGGGGGCTATTAGCCCCTACAATGAGCAGTTCTTC. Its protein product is CASSPRPAGQGAISPYNEQFF.

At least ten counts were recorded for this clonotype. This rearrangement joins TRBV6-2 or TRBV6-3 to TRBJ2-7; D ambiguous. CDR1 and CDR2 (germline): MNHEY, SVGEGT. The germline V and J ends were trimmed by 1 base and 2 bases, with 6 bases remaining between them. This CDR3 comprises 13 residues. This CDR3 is CASSYFQAYEQYF. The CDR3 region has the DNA TGTGCCAGCAGTTACTTCCAGGCCTACGAGCAGTACTTC.

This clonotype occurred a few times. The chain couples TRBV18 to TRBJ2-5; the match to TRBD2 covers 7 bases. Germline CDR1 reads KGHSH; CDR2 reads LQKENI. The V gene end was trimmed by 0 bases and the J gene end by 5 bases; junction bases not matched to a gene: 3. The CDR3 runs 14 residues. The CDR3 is CASSPPSGDETQYF. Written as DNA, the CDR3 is TGTGCCAGCTCACCACCAAGCGGGGACGAGACCCAGTACTTC.

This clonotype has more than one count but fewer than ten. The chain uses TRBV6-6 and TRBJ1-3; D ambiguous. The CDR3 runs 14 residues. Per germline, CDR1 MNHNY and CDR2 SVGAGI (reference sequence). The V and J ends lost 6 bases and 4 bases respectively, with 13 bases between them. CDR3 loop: CASRPTLFGNTIYF. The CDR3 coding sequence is TGTGCCAGCAGGCCGACCCTCTTCGGAAACACCATATATTTT.

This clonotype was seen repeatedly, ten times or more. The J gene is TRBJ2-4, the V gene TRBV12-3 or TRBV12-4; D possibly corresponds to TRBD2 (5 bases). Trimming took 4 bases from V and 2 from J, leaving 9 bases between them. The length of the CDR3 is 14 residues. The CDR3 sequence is CASSYRGTKNIQYF. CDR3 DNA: TGTGCCAGCAGTTATAGAGGGACCAAAAACATTCAGTACTTC.

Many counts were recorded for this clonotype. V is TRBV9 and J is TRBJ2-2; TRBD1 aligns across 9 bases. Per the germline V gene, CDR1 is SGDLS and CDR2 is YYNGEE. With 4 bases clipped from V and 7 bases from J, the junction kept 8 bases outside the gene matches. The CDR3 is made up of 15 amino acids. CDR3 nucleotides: TGTGCCAGCAGCCCACAGGGGGCCGTTGTCGGGGAGCTGTTTTTT. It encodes CASSPQGAVVGELFF.